Described below is a single T cell receptor (beta chain) sequence and its context. The antigen remains undetermined. The PCR was carried out with 60 Vbeta primers and 13 Jbeta primers. The method was immunoSEQ multiplex PCR; TCRdb's version includes in-frame clones alone and lacks a portion of them. The top ten hold roughly 3.2% of the sample, which has approximately 54,000 clones, approximately 86% seen once. The data derive from a study of cytomegalovirus exposure and HLA in healthy donors. The CDR3 consists of 14 residues. Trimming cost V 1 base and J 7 bases, with 11 bases left between them. The germline CDR1 and CDR2 sequences are SGHNT and YYREEE (reference sequence). Study findings and constraints: In an earlier analysis, about 90% or about 30%: the productive usage of most TCR beta V segments.

What was sequenced was PBMCs. The chain is built from TRBV5-4 and TRBJ2-2; possible D gene TRBD1, 6 bases. The sequence was obtained from a young woman in good health and CMV-seronegative. CDR3 nucleotides: TGTGCCAGCAGCTTGATTGGGGGCAACGGGGAGCTGTTTTTT. It yields the protein CASSLIGGNGELFF.